This is a list of T cell receptor beta chains from one sample in a study of CD8 T cells in ankylosing spondylitis. In TCRdb, the 5' RACE reads were re-called with MiXCR into one record per CDR3 protein. The table lists about 220,000 distinct CDR3 sequences, more than 5.5% of them singletons. The material sequenced was blood, either unsorted or a sorted T cell fraction (not recorded which). The receptors come from a male donor with ankylosing spondylitis. Each CDR3 is given with its conserved first and last residue. Each record gives: V gene, J gene, D gene, clone size, CDR3 DNA, CDR3 protein. D genes are given only for firm matches. Only some rows state a clone size, as once, few, many or a class for expanded clones.

TRBV19	TRBJ2-7	.	.	TGTGCCAGTAGTATAGCTGAACAGAGCGAGCAGTACTTC	CASSIAEQSEQYF
TRBV23-1	TRBJ2-7	.	.	TGCGCCAGCAGTCCCCCCGGGAGACAGGGTTTAAACGAGCAGTACTTC	CASSPPGRQGLNEQYF
TRBV7-2	TRBJ1-1	.	many	TGTGCCAGCAGCTCGATGGGGCTGAACACTGAAGCTTTCTTT	CASSSMGLNTEAFF
TRBV11-2	TRBJ2-1	TRBD2	many	TGTGCCAGCAGCTTACCTAGCGGGAGTGATCGTGAGCAGTTCTTC	CASSLPSGSDREQFF
TRBV9	TRBJ2-1	TRBD2	many	TGTGCCAGCAGCACGCGAGCGGGGGGATCTTACAATGAGCAGTTCTTC	CASSTRAGGSYNEQFF
TRBV7-9	TRBJ2-7	.	many	TGTGCCAGCAGCTTAGTGGCGGCGGGCGAGCAGTACTTC	CASSLVAAGEQYF
TRBV20-1	TRBJ2-7	TRBD2	many	TGCAGTGCTAGTAGTTTGGGTTCGGCGGGAGGAACTATCCACAGTCTCTACGAGCAGTACTTC	CSASSLGSAGGTIHSLYEQYF
TRBV20-1	TRBJ1-2	.	many	TGCAGTGCCCCGGCGGGGGGGGCCGTCTATGGCTACACCTTC	CSAPAGGAVYGYTF
TRBV27	TRBJ1-1	.	many	TGTGCCAGCAGTTTAACTCGCAGAAACACTGAAGCTTTCTTT	CASSLTRRNTEAFF
TRBV27	TRBJ1-1	.	many	TGTGCCAGCAGACTGTCACGGGGGACTGAAGCTTTCTTT	CASRLSRGTEAFF
TRBV19	TRBJ2-1	.	once	TGTGCCAGTAGTATATCGGGGGATGCCTACTACAATGAGCAGTTCTTC	CASSISGDAYYNEQFF
TRBV20-1	TRBJ2-5	.	.	TGCAGTGCTAGACCCCGTCCTTCTTCTCGGACCCAGTACTTC	CSARPRPSSRTQYF
TRBV7-8	TRBJ2-7	.	many	TGTGCCAGCAGCTTAGGCCCCCTTAACTACGAGCAGTACTTC	CASSLGPLNYEQYF
TRBV6-4	TRBJ2-7	.	many	TGTGCCAGCAGTGAGGAGGTTGGGGGATCCTACGAGCAGTACTTC	CASSEEVGGSYEQYF
TRBV20-1	TRBJ2-1	TRBD2	few	TGCAGTGGCGGGAGGGGTAGCGGGGGCGACTCCTACAATGAGCAGTTCTTC	CSGGRGSGGDSYNEQFF
TRBV7-9	TRBJ2-2	.	many	TGTGCCGGCCCACGAAACACCGGGGAGCTGTTTTTT	CAGPRNTGELFF
TRBV29-1	TRBJ2-1	.	many	TGCAGCACTGAGAGGGACAATGAGCAGTTCTTC	CSTERDNEQFF
TRBV5-1	TRBJ2-7	.	many	TGCGCCAGCAGCTTGTTCTCAGGAGGCTACGAGCAGTACTTC	CASSLFSGGYEQYF
TRBV7-9	TRBJ1-1	.	many	TGTGCCAGCAGCCTGATATTCCGGGGCACTGAAGCTTTCTTT	CASSLIFRGTEAFF
TRBV7-8	TRBJ1-5	.	many	TGTGCCAGCAGCCCGTCAAAACATCAGCCCCAGCATTTT	CASSPSKHQPQHF
TRBV27	TRBJ1-5	TRBD1	many	TGTGCCAGCAGTCCGGGACAGGGGGCGTCACAGCCCCAGCATTTT	CASSPGQGASQPQHF
TRBV28	TRBJ2-7	.	many	TGTGCCAGCAGACTTAGCTGGGGTGGAACCTACGAGCAGTACTTC	CASRLSWGGTYEQYF
TRBV7-2	TRBJ1-5	.	many	TGTGCCAGCAGCTCCTTAAGTCAGCCCCAGCATTTT	CASSSLSQPQHF
TRBV7-9	TRBJ1-5	.	many	TGTGCCACCGGAGCAGGCGGGGATCAGCCCCAGCATTTT	CATGAGGDQPQHF
TRBV2	TRBJ2-7	TRBD2	few	TGTGCCAGCATGGCGGGAGGGCCATACGAGCAGTACTTC	CASMAGGPYEQYF
TRBV6-2/TRBV6-3	TRBJ2-7	TRBD2	many	TGTGCCAGCAGCGTAGCGGGAGGCCCTCGCTACGAGCAGTACTTC	CASSVAGGPRYEQYF
TRBV3-1	TRBJ2-1	.	.	TGTGCCAGCAGCCAAGGTGGGGTCAGGGGAGGTTCGTTCTTC	CASSQGGVRGGSFF
TRBV4-1	TRBJ2-2	TRBD2	many	TGCGCCAGCAGCCAAGAGGGTAGCGGGGCGAACACCGGGGAGCTGTTTTTT	CASSQEGSGANTGELFF
TRBV10-3	TRBJ2-7	.	many	TGTGCCATCAGTGGCCCTGACAGGTTGCGGGAGCAGTACTTC	CAISGPDRLREQYF
TRBV6-5	TRBJ2-7	.	many	TGTGCCAGCAGTTACTCATTGGGGGAGTTCCACGAGCAGTACTTC	CASSYSLGEFHEQYF
TRBV29-1	TRBJ2-2	.	many	TGCAGCACCGTATCGGGGAGCACCGGGGAGCTGTTTTTT	CSTVSGSTGELFF
TRBV28	TRBJ2-7	.	many	TGTGCCAGCAGTTCGATCGACAGGTTCTACGAGCAGTACTTC	CASSSIDRFYEQYF
TRBV29-1	TRBJ1-1	TRBD1	many	TGCAGCGTGCCCGGACAGGGCCCTGAAGCTTTCTTT	CSVPGQGPEAFF
TRBV2	TRBJ1-4	.	.	TGTGCCAGCAGTGAAGCGCTCGGGGAAAAAGGTGAAAAACTGTTTTTT	CASSEALGEKGEKLFF
TRBV18	TRBJ1-1	TRBD1	many	TGTGCCAGCTCACCAGGCGGGACAGGGCCAGCTTTCTTT	CASSPGGTGPAFF
TRBV11-1	TRBJ2-3	.	many	TGTGCCAGCAGCTTAGCCTACAGTACGCAGTATTTT	CASSLAYSTQYF
TRBV20-1	TRBJ2-1	TRBD2	few	TGCAGTGCTAGAGATCAAAGGACTAGAAACTACAATGAGCAGTTCTTC	CSARDQRTRNYNEQFF
TRBV20-1	TRBJ1-5	.	many	TGCAGTGCTTTTCCGCGTAGGACAGAAAATCAGCCCCAGCATTTT	CSAFPRRTENQPQHF
TRBV14	TRBJ1-1	.	many	TGTGCCAGCAGCCAAGAGGGTCCGTGGGCGGGGAACACTGAAGCTTTCTTT	CASSQEGPWAGNTEAFF
TRBV4-1	TRBJ2-7	TRBD2	few	TGCGCCAGCAGCCAATGGACGTTGGGGGGGTCCTACGAGCAGTACTTC	CASSQWTLGGSYEQYF
TRBV7-8	TRBJ2-3	.	many	TGTGCCAGCAGCGCCCCGGGACTGAACACAGATACGCAGTATTTT	CASSAPGLNTDTQYF
TRBV7-2	TRBJ1-1	.	few	TGTGCCAGCAGCTTAGGGTCCCGGGGGCATAATGAAGCTTTCTTT	CASSLGSRGHNEAFF
TRBV4-1	TRBJ2-2	.	few	TGCGCCAGCAGCCAAGCAAGAGGGGCGCGGGAGCTGTTTTTT	CASSQARGARELFF
TRBV4-3	TRBJ2-2	TRBD2	many	TGCGCCAGCAGCCAAGATCCAGCGGGGGTTAACACCGGGGAGCTGTTTTTT	CASSQDPAGVNTGELFF
TRBV28	TRBJ1-5	.	many	TGTGCCAGCAGTTTAATCCAGGGGAATCAGCCCCAGCATTTT	CASSLIQGNQPQHF
TRBV7-2	TRBJ1-1	.	many	TGTGCCAGCAGCCCCACGGGCGGGGGGCACACTGAAGCTTTCTTT	CASSPTGGGHTEAFF
TRBV27	TRBJ1-1	TRBD1	many	TGTGCCAGCGGGACAGGTACTGAAGCTTTCTTT	CASGTGTEAFF
TRBV12-3/TRBV12-4	TRBJ2-1	TRBD2	many	TGTGCCATCGCTCCCGTACAGGAGGCGGGGGATGAGCAGTTCTTC	CAIAPVQEAGDEQFF
TRBV6-2/TRBV6-3	TRBJ1-5	TRBD1	many	TGTGCCAGCGGTTTCAGACAGGGGAGCTTAAATCAGCCCCAGCATTTT	CASGFRQGSLNQPQHF
TRBV12-3/TRBV12-4	TRBJ2-5	TRBD1	many	TGTGCCAGCAGTCGGACAGGGGGGCGGCAAGAGACCCAGTACTTC	CASSRTGGRQETQYF
TRBV20-1	TRBJ2-7	TRBD2	many	TGCAGTGCTAGAGATCTCCTAGCGGGATCCGGCGAGCAGTACTTC	CSARDLLAGSGEQYF
TRBV9	TRBJ2-7	TRBD1	many	TGTGCCAGCAGCACAGGGGGGAACTCCTACGAGCAGTACTTC	CASSTGGNSYEQYF
TRBV6-6	TRBJ2-7	.	.	TGTGCCAGCAGTTACGGAGGATTTTCCTACGAGCAGTACTTC	CASSYGGFSYEQYF
TRBV4-2	TRBJ1-3	.	many	TGTGCCAGCAGCCAAGGTAGACAGCTACTCTCTGGAAACACCATATATTTT	CASSQGRQLLSGNTIYF
TRBV6-2/TRBV6-3	TRBJ1-1	.	many	TGTGCCAGCAGGGTCATGAACACTGAAGCTTTCTTT	CASRVMNTEAFF